This paragraph reports one TCR beta chain. Its matching antigen is unknown. CDR1 is MDHEN and CDR2 is SYDVKM in the germline V gene. Trimming cost V 5 bases and J 3 bases; bases outside gene matches: 8. This CDR3 region has 15 residues. The data derive from a study of T cell responses to AZD1222 COVID-19 vaccine. TCRdb keeps only in-frame clones here, not all; method: immunoSEQ multiplex PCR. Among 97,000 or so clones listed, approximately 81% were seen once. Study-level points and caveats: Among the donors, most were white British and more were female, and clonal diversity was possibly underestimated. Spike-specific TCR breadth and depth grew following two AZD1222 doses. Recipients of AZD1222 seropositive at baseline numbered only five or six.

This receptor was obtained from an adult in good health. This specimen consisted of peripheral blood, obtained on day 0 of AZD1222 vaccination. The J gene is TRBJ2-7, the V gene TRBV28; 9 bases line up with TRBD1. CDR3 region: CASSLGDRVNYEQYF. The CDR3 coding sequence is TGTGCCAGCAGTCTGGGGGACAGGGTAAACTACGAGCAGTACTTC.